These T cell receptor beta chains were read from a single sample in a study of T cells after yellow fever vaccination. TCRdb used MiXCR to reprocess the 5' RACE reads, holding one entry per CDR3 protein. The sample has fewer than 450,000 distinct CDR3 sequences; under 14% are singletons. The starting material was PBMCs, obtained on the day of the first yellow fever vaccination. Source of these receptors: a man aged 18 to 30 who received the YFV17D yellow fever vaccine. CDR3s include the opening cysteine and the closing phenylalanine or tryptophan. A D gene is named only where the DNA matches it firmly. A clone size is listed for some rows: how often the clone was seen (once, few, many), or a class if it is expanded.

clone size	V gene	D gene	J gene	CDR3 DNA	CDR3 protein
-	TRBV20-1	-	TRBJ2-2	TGCAGTGCCTCTGGGACCGTCACCGGGGAGCTGTTTTTT	CSASGTVTGELFF
many	TRBV7-2	TRBD1	TRBJ1-5	TGTGCCAGCAGCTTAGTTCCAGGGACAGGTAGCGGTCAGCCCCAGCATTTT	CASSLVPGTGSGQPQHF
many	TRBV14	-	TRBJ2-3	TGTGCCAGCAGTCAACGGAACTCAGATACGCAGTATTTT	CASSQRNSDTQYF
-	TRBV2	-	TRBJ2-2	TGTGCCAGCAGCGAGGGGGGGGCCAAGCTCAACACCGGGGAGCTGTTTTTT	CASSEGGAKLNTGELFF
few	TRBV10-3	-	TRBJ1-5	TGTGCCATCAGTGAGTCCATGACCCCCAATCAGCCCCAGCATTTT	CAISESMTPNQPQHF
-	TRBV3-1	TRBD2	TRBJ2-2	TGTGCCAGCAGCCAAGGGGGATACCGACTAGCGGGGGGATCTGGGGAGCTGTTTTTT	CASSQGGYRLAGGSGELFF
-	TRBV30	-	TRBJ1-2	TGTGCCTGGAGTGTAGGAGTCCTCGCTGGCTACACCTTC	CAWSVGVLAGYTF
few	TRBV15	TRBD1	TRBJ2-5	TGTGCCACCAGGCCTGACAGGGGGATGTCGGAGACCCAGTACTTC	CATRPDRGMSETQYF
few	TRBV4-3	-	TRBJ2-6	TGCGCCAGCAGCCAAGATTTGGGGTCCCCTGGGGCCAACGTCCTGACTTTC	CASSQDLGSPGANVLTF
-	TRBV28	TRBD2	TRBJ2-2	TGTGCCAGCAGAGCGGGGGGGCCCAGCGGGGAGCTGTTTTTT	CASRAGGPSGELFF
many	TRBV29-1	-	TRBJ1-1	TGCAGCGTCGCCCGGAGGCCCACGGGAGCTGAAGCTTTCTTT	CSVARRPTGAEAFF
-	TRBV2	-	TRBJ2-2	TGTGCCAGCTACCCTTTAACGGGAGCGAACACCGGGGAGCTGTTTTTT	CASYPLTGANTGELFF
few	TRBV19	-	TRBJ1-5	TGTGCCACAGGGGAGCCCCAGCATTTT	CATGEPQHF
few	TRBV7-2	-	TRBJ2-1	TGTGCCAGCAGCTTATGGGTCTACAATGAGCAGTTCTTC	CASSLWVYNEQFF
many	TRBV4-3	-	TRBJ2-3	TGCGCCAGCAGCCAAGAACTAGAAACAGATACGCAGTATTTT	CASSQELETDTQYF
-	TRBV20-1	TRBD2	TRBJ2-1	TGCAGTGCCCAGGGACTAGCGGGGGCTCTCTACAATGAGCAGTTCTTC	CSAQGLAGALYNEQFF
many	TRBV4-1	-	TRBJ2-3	TGCGCCAGCAGCCAAGATGTAGATACGCAGTATTTT	CASSQDVDTQYF
many	TRBV6-5	TRBD1	TRBJ2-2	TGTGCCAGCAGGGGGACAGGGGGCTTTATCGGGGAGCTGTTTTTT	CASRGTGGFIGELFF
few	TRBV3-1	-	TRBJ2-3	TGTGCCAGCAGCCAAGATAGGGTTAGTAGCACAGATACGCAGTATTTT	CASSQDRVSSTDTQYF
medium-sized	TRBV19	-	TRBJ1-2	TGTGCCAGTAGAATGTTCCAGGGAGCTAACTATGGCTACACCTTC	CASRMFQGANYGYTF
-	TRBV19	-	TRBJ1-5	TGTGCCAGTAGTAATATGGGACCGTTTAGCAATCAGCCCCAGCATTTT	CASSNMGPFSNQPQHF
-	TRBV4-1	-	TRBJ1-2	TGCGCCAGCAGCCAAGGGAACAGTTTACCCTATGGCTACACCTTC	CASSQGNSLPYGYTF
many	TRBV6-6	-	TRBJ2-3	TGTGCCAGCAGCCGGGACCTTGGGGGTACGCAGTATTTT	CASSRDLGGTQYF
-	TRBV29-1	TRBD2	TRBJ2-5	TGCAGCGTTGAAAGACTAGCGGGGGACGGGGGAGAGACCCAGTACTTC	CSVERLAGDGGETQYF
many	TRBV29-1	-	TRBJ2-2	TGCAGCGTGGGGGACCGGGCGGGGACCGGGGAGCTGTTTTTT	CSVGDRAGTGELFF
-	TRBV4-1	-	TRBJ1-2	TGCGCCAGCAGCCAAGCCACGACATCGAACTATGGCTACACCTTC	CASSQATTSNYGYTF
few	TRBV27	TRBD2	TRBJ2-3	TGTGCCAGCAGTGTCCGGGGGGAAGATACGCAGTATTTT	CASSVRGEDTQYF
-	TRBV4-1	-	TRBJ2-1	TGCGCCAGCAGCCAGGGGGGCGAGGGCCTCAATGAGCAGTTCTTC	CASSQGGEGLNEQFF
-	TRBV19	-	TRBJ2-1	TGTGCCAGTAGTAGAGTGGCCCGAGGAGGGAGCTCCTACAATGAGCAGTTCTTC	CASSRVARGGSSYNEQFF
-	TRBV10-1	-	TRBJ2-1	TGCGCCAGCAGTGAGTCCAGAATGAGTGAGCAGTTCTTC	CASSESRMSEQFF
few	TRBV19	-	TRBJ2-2	TGTGCCAGTAGTCCGACAGTGATGAACACCGGGGAGCTGTTTTTT	CASSPTVMNTGELFF
many	TRBV20-1	TRBD1	TRBJ2-3	TGCAGTGCTAGACCGCGGGACAGGGGAATCACAGATACGCAGTATTTT	CSARPRDRGITDTQYF
few	TRBV4-3	TRBD1	TRBJ1-2	TGCGCCAGCAGCCAAGCGGTGACAGGGGGGGATGGCTACACCTTC	CASSQAVTGGDGYTF
few	TRBV29-1	-	TRBJ2-5	TGCAGCGTTGACGAGACCCAGTACTTC	CSVDETQYF
few	TRBV5-1	TRBD1	TRBJ2-3	TGCGCCAGCACCCCGGGACAGGTGCGAGATACGCAGTATTTT	CASTPGQVRDTQYF
-	TRBV5-1	-	TRBJ2-5	TGCGCCAGCAGCTTTCGGGGGGCAATTAAGTTGGAGACCCAGTACTTC	CASSFRGAIKLETQYF
few	TRBV20-1	-	TRBJ2-1	TGCAGTGCTAGGTCCCAGGGTGGGAGCTCCTACAATGAGCAGTTCTTC	CSARSQGGSSYNEQFF
-	TRBV19	TRBD1	TRBJ1-1	TGTGCCAGTAGTCGAGACAGGGATACTGAAGCTTTCTTT	CASSRDRDTEAFF
-	TRBV12-3/TRBV12-4	TRBD1	TRBJ1-6	TGTGCCAGCAGTTTAGGACAGGGAGATGCACCCCTCCACTTT	CASSLGQGDAPLHF
-	TRBV5-1	TRBD2	TRBJ2-2	TGCGCCAGCACGAGGACTAGCGGGACAAACACCGGGGAGCTGTTTTTT	CASTRTSGTNTGELFF
-	TRBV20-1	-	TRBJ2-7	TGCAGTGCTAGGCCCTCTGGCACCTACGAGCAGTACTTC	CSARPSGTYEQYF
-	TRBV12-3/TRBV12-4	-	TRBJ1-3	TGTGCCAGCAGTTTACTGCTCCAAGCCCCGTTT	CASSLLLQAPF
few	TRBV28	-	TRBJ1-1	TGTGCCAGCACCGGATCCATGAACACTGAAGCTTTCTTT	CASTGSMNTEAFF
-	TRBV30	-	TRBJ1-5	TGTGCCTGGAGTCAGGGAAGCAATCAGCCCCAGCATTTT	CAWSQGSNQPQHF
-	TRBV7-9	-	TRBJ2-1	TGTGCCAGCAGCTTAGCATCGGGGAACCACGGGGAGCAGTTCTTC	CASSLASGNHGEQFF
-	TRBV12-3/TRBV12-4	-	TRBJ2-3	TGTGCCAGCAGTATGGGCACAGATACGCAGTATTTT	CASSMGTDTQYF
few	TRBV4-3	-	TRBJ1-1	TGCGCCAGCAGGAGCTACACAGGGAACACTGAAGCTTTCTTT	CASRSYTGNTEAFF
-	TRBV6-1	TRBD1	TRBJ2-4	TGTGCCAGCAGGGAGACAGGGACAAACATTCAGTACTTC	CASRETGTNIQYF
-	TRBV29-1	TRBD1	TRBJ2-7	TGCAGCGTGGCGACAGGGCCCGAGCAGTACTTC	CSVATGPEQYF
many	TRBV27	-	TRBJ1-2	TGTGCCAGCACCCCCCGGGCAGGGTGGTATGGCTACACCTTC	CASTPRAGWYGYTF
many	TRBV15	-	TRBJ2-5	TGTGCCACCAGCAGAAAGCAGGACGGACTGTACCAAGAGACCCAGTACTTC	CATSRKQDGLYQETQYF
-	TRBV7-9	TRBD1	TRBJ2-1	TGTGCCAGCAGGCACCGGGACAGGGGGATCAATGAGCAGTTCTTC	CASRHRDRGINEQFF
-	TRBV5-1	-	TRBJ1-1	TGCGCCAGCAGCAAAGACCTCGCTGAAGCTTTCTTT	CASSKDLAEAFF
few	TRBV5-6	-	TRBJ2-6	TGTGCCAGCAGCCCTCCCTCTGGGGCCAACGTCCTGACTTTC	CASSPPSGANVLTF
few	TRBV20-1	TRBD1	TRBJ1-6	TGCAGTGCTAGCCAGGGGGGAAGCTCCTATAATTCACCCCTCCACTTT	CSASQGGSSYNSPLHF
few	TRBV12-3/TRBV12-4	TRBD1	TRBJ2-2	TGTGCCAGCAGTTCGGACAGGGTGAACACCGGGGAGCTGTTTTTT	CASSSDRVNTGELFF
few	TRBV4-3	-	TRBJ2-5	TGCGCCAGCAGCCTTCTAACCGGAGGGAAAGAGACCCAGTACTTC	CASSLLTGGKETQYF
few	TRBV11-2	-	TRBJ1-5	TGTGCCAGCAGCTTAACAGGGAGCAATCAGCCCCAGCATTTT	CASSLTGSNQPQHF
few	TRBV9	TRBD1	TRBJ1-1	TGTGCCAGCAGCAGGCTGACAGGGGCATCGGGGACTGAAGCTTTCTTT	CASSRLTGASGTEAFF
-	TRBV28	-	TRBJ2-3	TGTGCCAGCAGGAGCGGCGGGCTGCCTAGCACAGATACGCAGTATTTT	CASRSGGLPSTDTQYF